This is a list of T cell receptor beta chains from one sample in a study of vaccination and CD4 T cells after COVID-19. No cognate antigen is known for these TCRs. Via MiXCR, TCRdb re-called the PCR reads, giving one row per CDR3 protein. Of some 9,700 distinct CDR3 sequences listed, about 35% are singletons. The sequencing input was CD4+ T cells from blood, cultured in vitro. These receptors all come from a human donor in good health. Each CDR3 is given without its conserved first and last residue. D genes are given only for firm matches.

j_gene | v_gene | d_gene | CDR3aa
TRBJ2-1 | TRBV10-3 | TRBD2 | AIRSGLARNEQF
TRBJ2-3 | TRBV25-1 | - | ASSDPSVSTDTQY
TRBJ2-7 | TRBV6-1 | - | ASSPSGGISYEQY
TRBJ1-2 | TRBV14 | TRBD1 | ASSPSTWTGGLDGYT
TRBJ1-1 | TRBV29-1 | - | SVFRENTEAF
TRBJ1-1 | TRBV6-5 | TRBD1 | ASSSGQGAEAF
TRBJ1-6 | TRBV7-8 | TRBD1 | ASSPRTGPNNSPLH
TRBJ2-3 | TRBV7-3 | - | ASSLYRGTDTQY
TRBJ2-7 | TRBV20-1 | TRBD1 | SAGIPAGQGYEQY
TRBJ2-1 | TRBV11-3 | - | ASSWTGTGSSNEQF
TRBJ2-5 | TRBV6-2/TRBV6-3 | TRBD2 | ASSYLGDGGETQY
TRBJ1-2 | TRBV28 | - | ASSVRDGYT
TRBJ2-5 | TRBV6-2/TRBV6-3 | TRBD2 | ASSYVESSGGQETQY
- | TRBV7-2 | TRBD2 | ASSPGLADYEQY
TRBJ2-1 | TRBV27 | TRBD2 | ASSHLILGLPHEQF
TRBJ1-3 | TRBV20-1 | TRBD1 | SAPQGASRHTIY
TRBJ1-4 | TRBV24-1 | TRBD1 | ATSDQGASTGKLF
TRBJ1-2 | TRBV28 | TRBD1 | ASNRDRYGYT
TRBJ2-7 | TRBV2 | - | ASSPILSSYEQY
TRBJ1-5 | TRBV6-2/TRBV6-3 | - | ASRDSNQPQH
TRBJ2-7 | TRBV11-1 | - | ASTENGDSTYEQY
TRBJ2-7 | TRBV7-9 | - | ASSLTPGEQY
TRBJ2-7 | TRBV20-1 | TRBD2 | SASRTSGNIYEQY
TRBJ2-1 | TRBV20-1 | TRBD2 | SAPRGSSYNEQF
TRBJ2-2 | TRBV6-1 | TRBD1 | ASRTWRQGGGELF
TRBJ1-5 | TRBV28 | - | ASSLKLNRPQH
TRBJ1-2 | TRBV6-5 | - | ASSLGGVGYT
TRBJ2-7 | TRBV7-2 | - | ASSLIIRGTGEQY
TRBJ1-1 | TRBV7-3 | - | ASSLTENTEAF
TRBJ1-1 | TRBV27 | - | ASSSPGLPRRRAF
TRBJ1-2 | TRBV4-2 | - | ASSQAGTAGVYGYT
TRBJ2-7 | TRBV6-1 | TRBD2 | ASRGLAGGPSYEQY
TRBJ2-2 | TRBV4-1 | TRBD2 | ASSPWTSGSTGELF
TRBJ2-1 | TRBV5-6 | TRBD2 | ASSSLAGGTFNEQF
TRBJ1-5 | TRBV19 | - | ASSMPVSSNQPQH
TRBJ1-5 | TRBV20-1 | - | SARLVAYNQPQH
TRBJ2-1 | TRBV20-1 | - | SARDWGGAYDEQF
TRBJ1-2 | TRBV20-1 | - | SARDNNYGYT
TRBJ2-6 | TRBV7-3 | - | ASSRGGSGANVLT
TRBJ1-1 | TRBV4-3 | - | ASSQDRQGGTEAF
TRBJ1-1 | TRBV6-1 | - | ASTPGLGNTEAF
TRBJ1-2 | TRBV30 | TRBD1 | AWSPVGDRGNYGYT
TRBJ2-2 | TRBV20-1 | - | SAHRDNTGELF
TRBJ1-1 | TRBV6-1 | - | ASSHRTGVMNTEAF
TRBJ1-1 | TRBV20-1 | - | SARGNTEAF
TRBJ2-2 | TRBV25-1 | TRBD1 | ASLTGPTGELF
TRBJ1-1 | TRBV20-1 | - | SAPSDIDIRFAEAF